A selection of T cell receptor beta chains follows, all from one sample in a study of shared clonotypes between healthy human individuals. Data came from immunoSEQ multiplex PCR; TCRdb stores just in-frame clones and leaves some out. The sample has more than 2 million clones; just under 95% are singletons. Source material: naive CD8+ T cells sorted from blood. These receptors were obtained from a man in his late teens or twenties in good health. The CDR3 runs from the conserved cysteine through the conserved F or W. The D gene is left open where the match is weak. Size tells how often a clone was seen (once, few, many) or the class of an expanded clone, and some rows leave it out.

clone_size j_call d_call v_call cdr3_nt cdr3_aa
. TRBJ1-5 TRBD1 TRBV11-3 TGTGCCAGCAGCTCGGCGACAGGGAATCAGCCCCAGCATTTT CASSSATGNQPQHF
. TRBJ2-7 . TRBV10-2 TGCGCCAGCAGTGATGGACCTGACGAGCAGTACTTC CASSDGPDEQYF
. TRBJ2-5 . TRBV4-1 TGCGCCAGCAGTCAAGTTGGGCGAGAGACCCAGTACTTC CASSQVGRETQYF
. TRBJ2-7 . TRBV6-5 TGTGCCAGCAGTAATACAGGCCCCTACGAGCAGTACTTC CASSNTGPYEQYF
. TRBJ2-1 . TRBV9 TGTGCCAGCAGTGCTGGGGGGGCCGGATACAATGAGCAGTTCTTC CASSAGGAGYNEQFF
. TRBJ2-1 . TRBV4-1 TGCGCCAGCAGTGACGAGGGCGGCCGCAATGAGCAGTTCTTC CASSDEGGRNEQFF
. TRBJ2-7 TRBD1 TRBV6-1 TGTGCCACCGAAGACAGGGTGACCTACGAGCAGTACTTC CATEDRVTYEQYF
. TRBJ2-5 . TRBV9 TGTGCCAGCAGCGTAGACGGGACGGTCGGGGAGACCCAGTACTTC CASSVDGTVGETQYF
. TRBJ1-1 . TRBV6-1 TGTGCCAGCAGTGTGTCGGGGAACACTGAAGCTTTCTTT CASSVSGNTEAFF
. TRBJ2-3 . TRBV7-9 TGTGCCAGCAGCTTAGCGCTACAAGGGGCGGGCACAGATACGCAGTATTTT CASSLALQGAGTDTQYF
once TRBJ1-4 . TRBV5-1 TGCGCCAGCAGCTTGGCTCGGGGTTTTAATGAAAAACTGTTTTTT CASSLARGFNEKLFF